Below, 23 T cell receptor beta chains from the same sample are listed, as sequenced in a study of CD8+ T cells in alopecia areata. Sequencing used cDNA as its template, made by extracting RNA and reverse transcribing it. The table came from immunoSEQ multiplex PCR; TCRdb's copy has only in-frame clones and leaves some out. This sample has more than 95,000 clones; around two fifths occur once, and the top ten carry approximately 2.8%. Sequenced: CD4+ T cells sorted from blood. The source is a human donor with alopecia areata.

This clone has just a few counts. CDR3 amino acids: CASSDQSRNYGYTF. In DNA, the CDR3 is TGTGCCAGCAGTGACCAATCTCGAAACTATGGCTACACCTTC. The rearrangement joins TRBV2 to TRBJ1-2; D not certain. V lost 3 bases to trimming and J lost 2 bases, with 10 bases between them. CDR1 and CDR2 (germline): SNHLY, FYNNEI. This CDR3 is 14 amino acids long.

J is TRBJ1-1 and V is TRBV29-1; TRBD1 is a possible D gene (6 bases). Germline V gene lookup returns CDR1 SQVTM and CDR2 ANQGSEA. V was shortened by 6 bases and J by 7 bases, with 12 bases between the two germline ends. CDR3 size: 11 residues. In DNA, the CDR3 is TGCAGCGTGACAGGAGTCAGTGAAGCTTTCTTT. Encoded protein: CSVTGVSEAFF.

Of note for this clone: At one end, the junction sequence differs from germline, possibly due to a read error. V and J are TRBV27 and TRBJ1-4; no clear D. The CDR3 has 10 amino acids. Germline-derived CDR1 and CDR2 are MNHEY and SMNVEV (reference sequence). The CDR3 DNA is TGTGCCAGCGGAGATGAGAAACTGTTTTTT. Translation gives CASGDEKLFF.

This rearrangement joins TRBV29-1 to TRBJ2-7; 9 bases match TRBD1. Germline values: CDR1 SQVTM, CDR2 ANQGSEA. The trim removed 0 bases at V and 3 bases at J, leaving 0 bases unmatched. The CDR3 consists of 13 residues. CDR3 amino acids: CSVEETGGYEQYF. CDR3 DNA: TGCAGCGTTGAAGAGACAGGGGGCTACGAGCAGTACTTC.

The genes are TRBV29-1 and TRBJ2-7, with D uncertain. V was pared by 6 bases and J by 7 bases, with 13 bases between. The CDR3 length is 11 residues. The germline V gene has CDR1 SQVTM and CDR2 ANQGSEA. CDR3 in amino acids: CSVGFEREQYF. CDR3 bases: TGCAGCGTGGGGTTCGAGAGGGAGCAGTACTTC.

This clone was detected a few times. The chain has TRBV5-1 and TRBJ2-5; D is perhaps TRBD2 (5 bases). CDR1 and CDR2 (germline): SGHRS, YFSETQ. V was shortened by 4 bases and J by 1 base, with 14 bases between the two germline ends. The CDR3 contains 15 residues. The CDR3 is CASSPGWGTQETQYF. In nucleotides, the CDR3 is TGCGCCAGCAGCCCGGGGTGGGGAACCCAAGAGACCCAGTACTTC. Full variable domain (remainder filled in from reference TRBV5-1 and TRBJ2-5): KAGVTQTPRYLIKTRGQQVTLSCSPISGHRSVSWYQQTPGQGLQFLFEYFSETQRNKGNFPGRFSGRQFSNSRSEMNVSTLELGDSALYLCASSPGWGTQETQYFGPGTRLLVL.

The chain carries TRBV6-5 and TRBJ1-2, with 9 bases identical to TRBD1. This CDR3 region has 16 residues. V lost 0 bases, J lost 7 bases, and 9 bases stayed unmatched. Germline V gene lookup returns CDR1 MNHEY and CDR2 SVGAGI. This CDR3 is CASSYSTGTGSFGYTF. The CDR3 DNA follows: TGTGCCAGCAGTTACTCAACCGGGACAGGGTCCTTTGGCTACACCTTC.

This chain uses TRBV2 with TRBJ2-7, with no clear D. The germline V gene encodes CDR1 SNHLY and CDR2 FYNNEI. The CDR3 sequence is 14 residues long. V was pared by 1 base and J by 6 bases, with 13 bases between. DNA of the CDR3: TGTGCCAGCAGTGAAGTGGGAAGGTTGCGCGAGCAGTACTTC. Protein sequence: CASSEVGRLREQYF.

This clone has just a few counts. The chain links TRBV28 to TRBJ2-3, with 7 positions matching TRBD2. Unmatched junction bases numbered 9, after V lost 8 bases and J lost 1 base. Germline assignment: CDR1 MDHEN and CDR2 SYDVKM. There are 15 residues in the CDR3. The CDR3 DNA reads TGTGCCAGCGGTACGGCGGGAGCTGGCACAGATACGCAGTATTTT. Its protein product is CASGTAGAGTDTQYF.

Note on this clone: Other nucleotide sequences in the sample specify the same CDR3. The chain is built from TRBV7-2 and TRBJ2-7; D gene uncertain. Trimming stripped 5 bases from V and 3 bases from J, with 5 bases between. The germline V gene has CDR1 SGHTA and CDR2 FQGNSA. The CDR3 is made up of 11 amino acids. In DNA, the CDR3 is TGTGCCAGCAGCCTAAGCTACGAGCAGTACTTC. This sequence encodes CASSLSYEQYF.

The chain uses TRBV7-9 and TRBJ1-6; D unresolved. CDR3 length: 15 amino acids. Trimming left V 1 base short and J 4 bases short, with 8 bases between. Germline V CDR1 and CDR2: SEHNR, FQNEAQ (reference sequence). CDR3 nucleotides: TGTGCCAGCAGCTTAGGACCGACTTATAATTCACCCCTCCACTTT. Its translation is CASSLGPTYNSPLHF.

This clone was found a few times. This CDR3 reads CASSQGYDRDTQYF. CDR3 DNA: TGCGCCAGCAGCCAAGGCTATGATCGGGATACGCAGTATTTT. This chain uses TRBV4-3 with TRBJ2-3; no firm D call. This CDR3 is built from 14 residues. Between the trimmed V and J ends, which lost 1 base and 6 bases, there was a span of 11 bases. The germline CDR1 and CDR2 sequences are LGHNA and YSLEER.

This clone was counted a few times. The chain has TRBV6-6 and TRBJ1-5, with D possibly TRBD1 on 6 matching bases. V lost 4 bases to trimming and J lost 5 bases, with 9 bases between them. The CDR3 runs to 13 residues. Germline V gene sequence: CDR1 MNHNY, CDR2 SVGAGI (reference sequence). CDR3 amino acids: CASSWTEDQPQHF. CDR3 bases: TGTGCCAGCAGTTGGACAGAAGATCAGCCCCAGCATTTT.

This chain connects TRBV29-1 to TRBJ1-1; maybe TRBD1 (5 bases). Germline V CDR1 and CDR2: SQVTM, ANQGSEA. Trimming removed 2 bases from V and 0 bases from J, with 13 bases in between. CDR3 size: 15 residues. For the CDR3, the DNA is TGCAGCGTTGAAAGTGGGGGAAGAATGAACACTGAAGCTTTCTTT. It is translated as CSVESGGRMNTEAFF.

V usage is TRBV29-1 and J usage is TRBJ2-3; D is possibly TRBD1 or TRBD2 (5 bases each). V shed 4 bases and J shed 2 bases, with 10 bases lying between them. Per germline, CDR1 SQVTM and CDR2 ANQGSEA. The CDR3 extends over 13 amino acids. CDR3 in amino acids: CSVAGADTDTQYF. Written as DNA, the CDR3 is TGCAGCGTTGCCGGGGCCGACACAGATACGCAGTATTTT.

V usage is TRBV29-1 and J usage is TRBJ2-1; D may match TRBD1 or TRBD2 (5 bases each). V dropped 5 bases and J dropped 6 bases, with 11 bases sitting between them. The CDR3 spans 12 residues. Germline V gene data show CDR1 as SQVTM and CDR2 as ANQGSEA. Here the CDR3 DNA reads TGCAGCGTTACCGGGACCACCAATGAGCAGTTCTTC. It is translated as CSVTGTTNEQFF.

The V gene is TRBV5-1, the J gene TRBJ2-7, with D possibly being TRBD2 (6 bases). Trimming removed 1 base from V and 0 bases from J, with 11 bases in between. Germline V CDR1 and CDR2: SGHRS, YFSETQ. The CDR3 runs 15 residues. The CDR3 nucleotides are TGCGCCAGCAGCTTGTCTTTGGGGGGCTCCTACGAGCAGTACTTC. This gives the protein CASSLSLGGSYEQYF. Full variable domain (remainder filled in from reference TRBV5-1 and TRBJ2-7): KAGVTQTPRYLIKTRGQQVTLSCSPISGHRSVSWYQQTPGQGLQFLFEYFSETQRNKGNFPGRFSGRQFSNSRSEMNVSTLELGDSALYLCASSLSLGGSYEQYFGPGTRLTVT.

This clone has a handful of counts. The V gene is TRBV28, the J gene TRBJ2-1; tentatively, D is TRBD1 or TRBD2 (5 bases each). Germline-derived CDR1 and CDR2 are MDHEN and SYDVKM. The length of the CDR3 is 15 residues. Deletions cut 7 bases from V and 6 bases from J, with 19 bases between. The CDR3 protein is CASTPRQPSRNEQFF. CDR3 bases: TGTGCCAGCACCCCCCGACAGCCTAGCCGCAATGAGCAGTTCTTC.

This clone has only one observation. This chain uses TRBV18 with TRBJ1-6; TRBD1 aligns across 8 bases. Trimming removed 2 bases from V and 12 bases from J; junction bases left unmatched: 9. The CDR3 totals 15 residues. Germline values: CDR1 KGHSH, CDR2 LQKENI. CDR3 sequence: CASSPNGQGGIPLHF. CDR3 nucleotide sequence: TGTGCCAGCTCACCAAACGGACAGGGTGGAATACCCCTCCACTTT.

Here the CDR3 DNA reads TGCGCCAGCAGCTTGGGCAGCAGCGAAAACATTCAGTACTTC. It translates to CASSLGSSENIQYF. The rearrangement links TRBV5-1 to TRBJ2-4; no reliable D call. Trimming stripped 0 bases from V and 5 bases from J, with 9 bases between. This CDR3 region has 14 residues. Looked up from germline, CDR1 is SGHRS and CDR2 is YFSETQ. Combining the CDR3 with reference TRBV5-1 and TRBJ2-4 gives the whole variable domain KAGVTQTPRYLIKTRGQQVTLSCSPISGHRSVSWYQQTPGQGLQFLFEYFSETQRNKGNFPGRFSGRQFSNSRSEMNVSTLELGDSALYLCASSLGSSENIQYFGAGTRLSVL.

This clone was counted a few times. This rearrangement joins TRBV30 to TRBJ1-5, with D possibly TRBD1 on 5 matching bases. Per germline, CDR1 GTSNPN and CDR2 SVGIG (reference sequence). The CDR3 totals 13 residues. The CDR3 spells CAGSGGFDQPQHF. CDR3 bases: TGTGCGGGAAGCGGGGGTTTCGATCAGCCCCAGCATTTT.

This clone has just a few counts. The chain joins TRBV2 to TRBJ1-4; D unresolved. This CDR3 is built from 14 residues. Trimming left V 8 bases short and J 6 bases short, with 16 bases between. The germline gives CDR1 SNHLY, CDR2 FYNNEI. The CDR3 reads CASQVGQAHEKLFF. The DNA of the CDR3 is TGTGCCAGCCAAGTCGGGCAGGCGCATGAAAAACTGTTTTTT.

This clone was counted between two and nine times. The chain joins TRBV6-5 to TRBJ2-5, with D unresolved. The CDR3 totals 14 residues. Germline values: CDR1 MNHEY, CDR2 SVGAGI. Trimming removed 1 base at V and 7 bases at J, with 13 bases between. The CDR3 sequence: CASSYWPRTGTQYF. CDR3 coding DNA: TGTGCCAGCAGTTACTGGCCGCGGACGGGGACCCAGTACTTC.